This T cell receptor beta chain is drawn from a study of OX40 agonist ivuxolimab in advanced cancers. The CDR3 consists of 14 residues. The junction had 4 bases not matched to a gene; V was cut back by 3 bases and J by 6 bases. Germline-derived CDR1 and CDR2 are MGHRA and YSYEKL. Here immunoSEQ multiplex PCR was the method, and the copy in TCRdb shows in-frame clones only, minus some. The sample has approximately 78,000 clones, roughly 82% seen once. The sample was CD4+ or CD8+ T cells sorted from blood, taken in a trial of the OX40 agonist ivuxolimab. The rearrangement uses TRBV4-1 and TRBJ2-3; TRBD1 matches at 9 bases. The sequence derives from an adult with an advanced solid tumor such as melanoma, head and neck, liver or kidney cancer. In nucleotides, the CDR3 is TGCGCCAGCAGCCACGGACAGGGGCTGGATACGCAGTATTTT. This codes for CASSHGQGLDTQYF.